The sequence of this TCR beta chain was determined in a study of early T cells in non-severe SARS-CoV-2 infection. This clonotype was seen many times. As part of library construction, unique molecular identifiers were attached to individual cDNA molecules. One entry per CDR3 protein results from TCRdb running MiXCR on the 5' RACE reads. This table has tens of thousands of distinct CDR3 sequences, 14% appearing once. The germline V gene has CDR1 DFQATT and CDR2 SNEGSKA (reference sequence). This CDR3 has 10 residues. Trimming stripped 4 bases from V and 7 bases from J, with 5 bases between. The clonotype comes from an adult who was a healthcare worker with PCR-confirmed SARS-CoV-2 infection or an uninfected control (not recorded which). The chain joins TRBV20-1 to TRBJ2-1; D gene unclear. The input for sequencing was whole blood, taken at baseline. Here the CDR3 DNA reads TGCAGTGCTACTAGAAATGAGCAGTTCTTC. Its protein product is CSATRNEQFF.